These 18 T cell receptor beta chains were sequenced from one sample in a study of identical twins listed by TCRdb under 2016. The library was prepared using 5' RACE. Sequencing took place on an Illumina HiSeq 2000. The raw public data were reprocessed by TCRdb itself: fastp quality trimming at Q25, MiXCR clonotype calling, in-frame beta chains only. CDR3 protein sequences are deduplicated, and each keeps its most common genes and DNA. Recorded for this sample are approximately 680,000 distinct CDR3 sequences; about 7.6% of them occurred a single time. The ten largest clones add up to 1.5% to 2% of the sample. The same data also went into a second study, on yellow fever vaccine responses in identical twins.

Sequenced input: PBMCs. These receptors all come from a woman aged 18-30 years in good health.

This clonotype was seen at least ten times. The CDR3 nucleotides are TGTGCCAGCATACGGTCAGGGGACTACAATGAGCAGTTCTTC. Translating gives CASIRSGDYNEQFF. The rearrangement uses TRBV28 and TRBJ2-1; possible D gene TRBD1, 6 bases. Trimming took 7 bases from V and 3 from J, leaving 13 bases between them. The CDR3 spans 14 residues. Germline CDR1 reads MDHEN; CDR2 reads SYDVKM.

This chain connects TRBV29-1 to TRBJ2-1, with TRBD2 matching 9 bases. Germline values: CDR1 SQVTM, CDR2 ANQGSEA. This CDR3 has 15 amino acids. V lost 3 bases, J lost 3 bases, and 6 bases stayed unmatched. CDR3: CSVEYSREGYNEQFF. CDR3 bases: TGCAGCGTTGAGTATTCGCGGGAGGGCTACAATGAGCAGTTCTTC.

Only a few counts were recorded for this clonotype. The chain joins TRBV5-1 to TRBJ2-5, with 12 positions matching TRBD2. The CDR3 is 14 amino acids. V shed 6 bases and J 5 bases; nucleotides not matched to a gene: 5. Germline lookup yields CDR1 SGHRS and CDR2 YFSETQ. The CDR3 DNA reads as TGCGCCAGCAAGACTAGCGGGAGTGGTGAGACCCAGTACTTC. It specifies CASKTSGSGETQYF. The full variable domain, in which reference TRBV5-1 and TRBJ2-5 provide the parts outside the CDR3, is KAGVTQTPRYLIKTRGQQVTLSCSPISGHRSVSWYQQTPGQGLQFLFEYFSETQRNKGNFPGRFSGRQFSNSRSEMNVSTLELGDSALYLCASKTSGSGETQYFGPGTRLLVL.

On this clonotype itself: This clone may be a read error of a much larger clone one base away. The CDR3 DNA is TGTGCCAGCATCCCGACTAGCGGGAGAAAGGATACGCAGTATTTT. This encodes CASIPTSGRKDTQYF. The gene calls are TRBV7-8 and TRBJ2-3; 12 nucleotides agree with TRBD2. Germline V CDR1 and CDR2: SGHVS, FQNEAQ. V gave up 7 bases and J gave up 6 bases; unmatched junction bases: 8. The CDR3 is made up of 15 amino acids.

This rearrangement joins TRBV3-1 to TRBJ2-5; D might be TRBD2 (6 bases). Germline V CDR1 and CDR2: LGHDT, YNNKEL (reference sequence). The CDR3 consists of 14 residues. The V and J ends lost 0 bases and 7 bases respectively, with 12 bases between them. The CDR3 here is CASSQEGGSGTQYF. In nucleotides, the CDR3 is TGTGCCAGCAGCCAAGAAGGAGGGAGCGGGACCCAGTACTTC.

This clonotype was recorded at least ten times. The chain joins TRBV6-5 to TRBJ2-4, with 7 bases fitting TRBD1. CDR3 size: 16 residues. CDR1 is MNHEY and CDR2 is SVGAGI in the germline V gene. V lost 0 bases and J lost 1; bases outside the gene matches: 3. The CDR3 DNA follows: TGTGCCAGCAGTTACTCGACAGGGCCGGCCAAAAACATTCAGTACTTC. It yields the protein CASSYSTGPAKNIQYF.

Of note for this clonotype: At one end the junction does not follow the germline gene, possibly because of a read error. V usage is TRBV7-9 and J usage is TRBJ2-1, with 9 bases matching TRBD2. The CDR3 covers 15 residues. CDR1 SEHNR and CDR2 FQNEAQ come from the germline V gene (reference sequence). The CDR3 loop is CATSYASGDYNEQFF. Here the CDR3 DNA reads TGTGCCACCAGCTATGCTAGCGGGGACTACAATGAGCAGTTCTTC.

This clonotype was found many times. This rearrangement joins TRBV12-3 or TRBV12-4 to TRBJ2-3; 11 nucleotides align to TRBD2. The CDR3 covers 17 residues. Unmatched junction bases numbered 4, after V lost 2 bases and J lost 0 bases. CDR3 loop: CASSLKGLAESTDTQYF. The CDR3 DNA is TGTGCCAGCAGTTTAAAGGGACTAGCGGAGAGCACAGATACGCAGTATTTT.

This chain links TRBV6-5 with TRBJ2-1; 9 nucleotides line up with TRBD2. CDR3 length: 16 residues. Germline assignment: CDR1 MNHEY and CDR2 SVGAGI. J was trimmed by 7 bases and V by 0 bases; bases with no gene match: 7. In DNA form, the CDR3 reads TGTGCCAGCAGTTACTCGAATAGCGGGAGTATGAATGAGCAGTTCTTC. It is translated as CASSYSNSGSMNEQFF.

This clonotype was found a few times. The chain carries TRBV12-3 or TRBV12-4 and TRBJ1-1; D not certain. V was pared by 3 bases and J by 0 bases, with 8 bases between. This CDR3 has 14 amino acids. CDR3 sequence: CASSFRTVNTEAFF. The CDR3 DNA is TGTGCCAGCAGTTTCCGGACGGTGAACACTGAAGCTTTCTTT.

In its sample, this clonotype was seen a few times. V usage is TRBV13 and J usage is TRBJ2-7, with 8 bases identical to TRBD2. CDR3 length: 17 residues. With 1 base clipped from V and 0 bases from J, the junction kept 8 bases outside the gene matches. Germline values: CDR1 PRHDT, CDR2 FYEKMQ (reference sequence). The CDR3 DNA reads as TGTGCCAGCAGCTTAGCGGCGGGAGGCGTGATCTCCTACGAGCAGTACTTC. It yields the protein CASSLAAGGVISYEQYF.

J is TRBJ2-7 and V is TRBV7-3, with 7 bases lining up with TRBD1. The J segment lost 3 bases and the V segment lost 5 bases, leaving 10 bases of the junction unmatched. CDR1 and CDR2 from the germline V gene are SGHTA and FQGTGA. The CDR3 length is 15 residues. The DNA of the CDR3 is TGTGCCAGCAGCCCGAGGGACAGCATGATCTACGAGCAGTACTTC. Protein product: CASSPRDSMIYEQYF.

The table lists this clonotype with many counts. The rearrangement links TRBV20-1 to TRBJ1-1, with D perhaps matching TRBD1 (6 bases). Germline CDR1 reads DFQATT; CDR2 reads SNEGSKA (reference sequence). V was shortened by 7 bases and J by 1 base, with 22 bases between the two germline ends. CDR3 size: 16 residues. This CDR3 is CSVRLPRDRQNTEAFF. The CDR3 DNA reads as TGCAGTGTAAGGCTCCCCCGCGACAGGCAGAACACTGAAGCTTTCTTT.

This clonotype occurred a few times. The V gene is TRBV10-3, the J gene TRBJ2-1; 11 nucleotides align to TRBD2. This CDR3 is 14 amino acids long. CDR1 ENHRY and CDR2 SYGVKD come from the germline V gene. Losses at the gene ends were 10 bases for V and 8 bases for J; bases not matched to a gene: 10. CDR3 loop: CASKITSGSDEQFF. For the CDR3, the DNA is TGTGCCAGCAAGATTACTAGCGGGAGCGATGAGCAGTTCTTC.

Turning to this clonotype: An end of the junction does not agree with germline; a read error may underlie this. This chain joins TRBV20-1 and TRBJ1-5; a weak D match, TRBD1 (6 bases). The CDR3 length is 13 residues. Looked up from germline, CDR1 is DFQATT and CDR2 is SNEGSKA (reference sequence). The CDR3: CSASGGAGQPQHF. Written as DNA, the CDR3 is TGCAGTGCTAGTGGGGGCGCAGGTCAGCCCCAGCACTTT.

This clonotype was observed a few times. V gene TRBV6-5 combines with J gene TRBJ1-2, with TRBD1 as a possible D gene (5 bases). This CDR3 comprises 15 residues. The V gene's germline CDR1 is MNHEY and CDR2 SVGAGI. Between the trimmed V and J ends, which lost 2 bases and 1 base, there was a span of 11 bases. CDR3 nucleotides: TGTGCCAGCAGTTACGGGCAGGGTTATAACTATGGCTACACCTTC. It is translated as CASSYGQGYNYGYTF.

The rearrangement uses TRBV20-1 and TRBJ2-2; 11 nucleotides line up with TRBD1. The CDR3 is 15 residues long. J gave up 1 base and V 4 bases, and 2 bases lay outside the gene matches. CDR1 and CDR2 (germline): DFQATT, SNEGSKA (reference sequence). The CDR3 coding sequence is TGCAGTGCTACGGACAGGGGGCTGAACACCGGGGAGCTGTTTTTT. It specifies CSATDRGLNTGELFF.

This clonotype was counted between two and nine times. The rearrangement uses TRBV4-1 and TRBJ2-7; D ambiguous. Germline-derived CDR1 and CDR2 are MGHRA and YSYEKL. This CDR3 contains 14 residues. Trimming took off 0 bases at V and 7 bases at J, with 13 bases between the two ends. The CDR3 DNA follows: TGCGCCAGCAGCCAAGATTCCCAGGTTGGTGAGCAGTACTTC. It specifies CASSQDSQVGEQYF.